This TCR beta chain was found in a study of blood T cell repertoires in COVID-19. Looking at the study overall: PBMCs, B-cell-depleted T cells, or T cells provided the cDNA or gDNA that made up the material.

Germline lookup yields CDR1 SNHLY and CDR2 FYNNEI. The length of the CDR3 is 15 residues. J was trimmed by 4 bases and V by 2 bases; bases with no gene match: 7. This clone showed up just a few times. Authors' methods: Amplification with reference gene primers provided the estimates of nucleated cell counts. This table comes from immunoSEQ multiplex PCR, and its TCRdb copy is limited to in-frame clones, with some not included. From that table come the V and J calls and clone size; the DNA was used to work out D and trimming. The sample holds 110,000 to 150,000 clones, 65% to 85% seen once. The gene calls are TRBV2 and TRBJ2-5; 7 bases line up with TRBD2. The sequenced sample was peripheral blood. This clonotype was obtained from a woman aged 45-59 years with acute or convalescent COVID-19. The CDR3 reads CASSELGRGIETQYF. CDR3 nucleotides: TGTGCCAGCAGTGAATTAGGGCGGGGGATAGAGACCCAGTACTTC.